The following is a T cell receptor beta chain sequence with its context. The antigen remains unidentified. A read error may produce the germline difference seen at one junction end. The CDR3 runs to 15 residues. Per germline, CDR1 KGHSH and CDR2 LQKENI. This sample was taken from a study of healthy donors' naive CD4 and CD8 T cells. Starting from around 500 ng of total RNA, TCR libraries were made with linear amplification. Authors' processing steps: Four to six healthy donors contributed 78,498 sequenced TCR alpha transcripts. TCRdb redid the calling of the reads with MiXCR, one entry per CDR3 protein. The authors' filters were not applied to this entry. The sample has approximately 200,000 distinct CDR3 sequences, 65% to 80% seen once. General observations from the study: CDR3 charge plus V and J genes appeared to account for approximately 13% of CD4/CD8 variance. Possible naive T cell homeostatic proliferation bias remained unaddressed.

Sequenced: naive CD4+ and CD8+ T cells sorted from blood, pooled from several donors. The source of this sequence is a pool of human donors in good health; the sample pools cells from several healthy donors. The V gene is TRBV18, the J gene TRBJ1-1; D might be TRBD1 (5 bases). CDR3 bases: TGTGCCAGCTCACCAAGGGGCCGGGGGAACGCTGAAGCTTTCTTT. It encodes CASSPRGRGNAEAFF.